The clone carrying this T cell receptor beta chain has a count of ten or more. The antigen remains undetermined. These data belong to a study of T cells after yellow fever vaccination. Study-wide background: Fractions containing few cells were prepared with SMART-Seq v4 Ultra Low Input. General study results and limits: From the bulk population, abundant clonotypes could contaminate and appear within FACS-sorted repertoires.

TCRdb independently ran MiXCR on the 5' RACE reads; one entry per CDR3 protein. The sample lists about 260,000 distinct CDR3 sequences, about 5.2% occurring once. Per the germline V gene, CDR1 is SGHTA and CDR2 is FQGNSA. The germline V and J ends were trimmed by 1 base and 6 bases, with 4 bases remaining between them. The CDR3 spans 11 residues. The source was CD4+ T cells sorted from PBMCs, collected on the day of the yellow fever booster vaccination. This receptor was taken from a man aged 18 to 29 who received the YFV17D yellow fever vaccine. The chain has TRBV7-2 and TRBJ2-7; D is ambiguous. CDR3 sequence: CASSLVTEQYF. The DNA for the CDR3 is TGTGCCAGCAGCTTAGTTACCGAGCAGTACTTC.